These T cell receptor beta chains were read from a single sample in a study of blood T cells in healthy people across ages. TCRdb redid the calling of the 5' RACE reads with MiXCR, one entry per CDR3 protein. This sample carries 1.5 million to 2 million distinct CDR3 sequences, roughly 49% of them seen once, and the ten largest clones take about 2.1%. Sequencing was done on a sample of blood. These receptors were obtained from a woman aged 40 to 50 in good health. Each CDR3 is given with its conserved first and last residue. D genes are given only for firm matches. Size is omitted from some rows. Given values are once, few, many or a class for expanded clones.

>TRBJ1-5|TRBD1|TRBV6-6|NA
TGTGCCAGCAGCCCAGGGACAGGGGGCGTTCAGCCCCAGCATTTT
CASSPGTGGVQPQHF
>TRBJ2-7|NA|TRBV5-1|NA
TGCGCCAGCAGCCCCGGGACTTCTAAGGCGTTCGAGCAGTACTTC
CASSPGTSKAFEQYF
>TRBJ2-5|NA|TRBV5-1|NA
TGCGCCAGCAGCTTAGGGTCCCAGAGTCGGGAGACCCAGTACTTC
CASSLGSQSRETQYF
>TRBJ1-5|NA|TRBV24-1|NA
TGTGCCACCAGTGACCGGGACGCACGGAGGGACCAGCCCCAGCATTTT
CATSDRDARRDQPQHF
>TRBJ2-7|NA|TRBV4-1|NA
TGCGCCAGCAGGGGGTCAGGCGGCTCCTACGAGCAGTACTTC
CASRGSGGSYEQYF
>TRBJ2-1|NA|TRBV20-1|few
TGCAGTGCTAGAGAAGGCGGGTGGACGAATGAGCAGTTCTTC
CSAREGGWTNEQFF
>TRBJ2-7|NA|TRBV7-2|NA
TGTGCCAGCAGCTTAGGCCGGACTTCGCGGGGCGAGCAGTACTTC
CASSLGRTSRGEQYF
>TRBJ1-2|TRBD1|TRBV11-2|NA
TGTGCCAGCAGCTTAGAAGACAGGGGAGGGGATGGCTACACCTTC
CASSLEDRGGDGYTF
>TRBJ2-7|NA|TRBV20-1|NA
TGCAGTGCTAACCACGGGACATCACCCGTCTACGAGCAGTACTTC
CSANHGTSPVYEQYF
>TRBJ2-3|NA|TRBV5-1|once
TGCGCCAGCTCTAAAATCGGGGGTTCTGGCACAGATACGCAGTATTTT
CASSKIGGSGTDTQYF
>TRBJ1-2|TRBD1|TRBV7-2|NA
TGTGCCAGCAGCTTAGTGCAGGGGGCGGTATCCTATGGCTACACCTTC
CASSLVQGAVSYGYTF
>TRBJ1-2|NA|TRBV5-1|NA
TGCGCCAGCAGCCCCGGCGGGGTCGACTATGGCTACACCTTC
CASSPGGVDYGYTF
>TRBJ2-7|TRBD1|TRBV4-2|NA
TGTGCCAGCAGCCAAGATTTCGGACAGGCCTACGAGCAGTACTTC
CASSQDFGQAYEQYF
>TRBJ2-4|TRBD1|TRBV20-1|few
TGCAGTGCTAGAGGCCAGGGGGAAAACATTCAGTACTTC
CSARGQGENIQYF
>TRBJ2-1|TRBD2|TRBV15|few
TGTGCCACCAGCGCGCGGGGGGGCATCGATGAGCAGTTCTTC
CATSARGGIDEQFF
>TRBJ2-1|TRBD1|TRBV20-1|few
TGCAGTGCTAAAGGACAGGGCAATGAGCAGTTCTTC
CSAKGQGNEQFF
>TRBJ2-3|NA|TRBV4-2|NA
TGTGCCAGCAGCCAAGATGGGGTGGTGACGAAGGATACGCAGTATTTT
CASSQDGVVTKDTQYF
>TRBJ2-3|TRBD2|TRBV13|NA
TGTGCCAGCAGCTTCAATGAACAAGCGGGGTTTTCGGATACGCAGTATTTT
CASSFNEQAGFSDTQYF
>TRBJ2-3|TRBD2|TRBV4-3|few
TGCGCCAGCAGCCAAGAGGCGGGGGGGCATCAAGATACGCAGTATTTT
CASSQEAGGHQDTQYF